This T cell receptor beta chain was profiled in a study of cytomegalovirus exposure and HLA in healthy donors. The study's findings and limits: Researchers reported in a later analysis that common viral pathogens appeared linked to several top clusters. HLA restriction was apparent for most CMV-associated TCR beta chains in a later analysis.

V gave up 3 bases and J gave up 2 bases, with 13 bases separating them. CDR1 and CDR2 (germline): WSHSY, SAAADI. The CDR3 is 15 residues long. It was with 60 Vbeta and 13 Jbeta primers that the PCR ran. Repertoires were generated with immunoSEQ multiplex PCR, while TCRdb's copy carries only in-frame clones and drops some. Of approximately 150,000 clones listed, 68% are singletons. With regard to this clone: Its antigen is not known.

This sequence joins TRBV10-2 and TRBJ2-5, with D perhaps TRBD2 (5 bases). The TCR comes from a man aged 50 or older in good health and CMV-seronegative. Sequencing was performed on PBMCs. In nucleotides, the CDR3 is TGCGCCAGCAGTGACCGTGGGAGACTACAAGAGACCCAGTACTTC. Protein: CASSDRGRLQETQYF.